This passage covers 29 T cell receptor beta chains from one sample sequenced in a study of T cells in Graves' hyperthyroidism and ophthalmopathy. Researchers took RNA transcripts and amplified the TCR beta CDR3 regions from them. First-round RT-PCR with HTBI primers amplified the TCR CDR3 region. TCRdb re-called the multiplex PCR reads through MiXCR, storing one row per CDR3 protein. The table lists around 420,000 distinct CDR3 sequences, 15% to 17% of them singletons, with approximately 14% in the top ten. Sequenced sample: blood. The source of these receptors is a woman aged 18-35 years with Graves' hyperthyroidism.

Ten or more counts support this clonotype. The chain combines TRBV28 with TRBJ1-5; 9 bases fit TRBD1. The CDR3 is made up of 14 amino acids. With V trimmed by 5 bases and J by 7 bases, 6 bases remained unmatched. Germline lookup yields CDR1 MDHEN and CDR2 SYDVKM. The CDR3 spells CASSMTGGPQPQHF. The CDR3 DNA sequence: TGTGCCAGCAGTATGACAGGGGGTCCGCAGCCCCAGCATTTT.

This clonotype was counted only a few times. The chain employs TRBV12-3 or TRBV12-4 and TRBJ1-5; 8 positions agree with TRBD1. V dropped 11 bases and J dropped 14; count of bases not matched to a gene: 26. This CDR3 has 16 residues. CDR3 amino acids: CAPQQFREGQDPGKHF. As DNA, the CDR3 is TGTGCCCCCCAGCAGTTTAGGGAGGGACAGGACCCGGGCAAGCATTTT.

The J gene is TRBJ2-1, the V gene TRBV6-5, with TRBD2 matching 11 bases. Per germline, CDR1 MNHEY and CDR2 SVGAGI. The CDR3 extends over 17 amino acids. Trimming took 4 bases from V and 9 from J; bases not matched to a gene: 14. CDR3 loop: CASSFHSGGAVWIEQFF. The CDR3 DNA is TGTGCCAGCAGTTTCCATAGCGGGGGGGCCGTTTGGATTGAGCAGTTCTTC.

This clonotype was counted ten times or more. The chain uses TRBV7-8 and TRBJ2-7, with 7 bases aligning to TRBD1. The CDR3 is made up of 14 amino acids. The germline CDR1 and CDR2 sequences are SGHVS and FQNEAQ. Trimming took 1 base from V and 5 from J; bases not matched to a gene: 5. CDR3 region: CASSLDRGRDEQYF. The DNA of the CDR3 is TGTGCCAGCAGCTTAGACAGGGGTAGGGACGAGCAGTACTTC.

This clonotype was recorded many times. The rearrangement links TRBV11-2 to TRBJ2-7; 8 bases map to TRBD1. This CDR3 is 17 amino acids long. Germline CDR1 and CDR2: SGHAT and FQNNGV. Trimming removed 5 bases from V and 0 bases from J; junction bases left unmatched: 12. The chain's CDR3 is CASSPRPRTGSSYEQYF. The CDR3, as DNA: TGTGCCAGCAGCCCGAGACCCCGGACAGGGAGCTCCTACGAGCAGTACTTC.

This clonotype was seen repeatedly, ten times or more. At one end the junction does not follow the germline gene, possibly because of a read error. V is TRBV7-9 and J is TRBJ1-5, with D hard to call. The germline gives CDR1 SEHNR, CDR2 FQNEAQ (reference sequence). The CDR3 consists of 12 residues. The CDR3: CASSLAGQPQHF. CDR3 bases: TGTGCCAGCAGTTTAGCCGGTCAGCCCCAGCATTTT.

This clonotype was seen at least ten times. CDR3 sequence reads: CASSLGDRGRETQYF. The DNA of the CDR3 is TGTGCCAGCAGCTTAGGGGACAGGGGTAGAGAGACCCAGTACTTC. The chain links TRBV7-2 to TRBJ2-5; 10 nucleotides match TRBD1. With V trimmed by 1 base and J by 4 bases, 3 bases remained unmatched. This CDR3 comprises 15 residues. CDR1 is SGHTA, CDR2 FQGNSA, per germline.

This clonotype has a count of ten or more. The chain employs TRBV6-6 and TRBJ1-2; D call uncertain. CDR1 and CDR2 (germline): MNHNY, SVGAGI (reference sequence). Trimming stripped 0 bases from V and 3 bases from J, with 14 bases between. This CDR3 region has 16 residues. In DNA form, the CDR3 reads TGTGCCAGCAGTTACTCGTCTGGGTGGAGAGACTATGGCTACACCTTC. It codes for CASSYSSGWRDYGYTF.

The chain carries TRBV7-2 and TRBJ1-5; D is undetermined. The V gene lost 5 bases and the J gene lost 3 bases, with 11 bases spanning the gap. The CDR3 is 14 residues long. Germline V gene data show CDR1 as SGHTA and CDR2 as FQGNSA. The CDR3 sequence is CASSTIGYNQPQHF. The CDR3 DNA reads as TGTGCCAGCAGCACTATAGGGTACAATCAGCCCCAGCATTTT.

The V and J genes are TRBV5-6 and TRBJ2-7; 9 bases are a match to TRBD1. Losses at the gene ends were 3 bases for V and 5 bases for J; bases not matched to a gene: 6. The CDR3 consists of 14 residues. The germline V gene has CDR1 SGHDT and CDR2 YYEEEE. CDR3 sequence (DNA): TGTGCCAGCAGCTACCCCGGGACAGGGAACGAGCAGTACTTC. Its protein is CASSYPGTGNEQYF.

This clonotype was counted a few times. The V call is TRBV7-9, the J call TRBJ2-7; TRBD2 might be the D (6 bases). Germline V gene data show CDR1 as SEHNR and CDR2 as FQNEAQ (reference sequence). CDR3 length: 17 amino acids. Trimming removed 5 bases at V and 1 base at J, with 21 bases between. CDR3 coding DNA: TGTGCCAGCAGCCCCCGACGGGCACGGGAGATGTCCTACGAGCAGTACTTC. Translating it yields CASSPRRAREMSYEQYF.

This clonotype came up many times. V and J are TRBV7-2 and TRBJ2-7, with TRBD1 identical over 12 bases. Looked up from germline, CDR1 is SGHTA and CDR2 is FQGNSA. The CDR3 is 14 residues long. Trimming removed 5 bases from V and 6 bases from J; junction bases left unmatched: 5. The CDR3 is CASSRGQGAIEQYF. In DNA form, the CDR3 reads TGTGCCAGCAGCCGGGGACAGGGGGCGATCGAGCAGTACTTC.

The V gene is TRBV7-2, the J gene TRBJ1-2, with 9 nucleotides matching TRBD1. With 4 bases clipped from V and 8 bases from J, the junction kept 5 bases outside the gene matches. There are 13 residues in the CDR3. Per the germline V gene, CDR1 is SGHTA and CDR2 is FQGNSA. The CDR3 coding sequence is TGTGCCAGCAGCTGGGGACAGGGTTTGGGCTACACCTTC. It yields the protein CASSWGQGLGYTF.

This clonotype turned up a few times. This chain links TRBV7-2 with TRBJ1-3; weak D call: TRBD1 (6 bases). Germline loops: CDR1 SGHTA, CDR2 FQGNSA. The CDR3 sequence is 15 residues long. Trimming took 0 bases from V and 7 from J, leaving 13 bases between them. CDR3 protein: CASSLAGHLKNTIYF. In DNA, the CDR3 is TGTGCCAGCAGCTTAGCGGGACACCTTAAGAACACCATATATTTT.

In this sample, this clonotype turned up many times. This chain links TRBV6-2 or TRBV6-3 with TRBJ2-7; D may correspond to TRBD1 or TRBD2 (5 bases each). The CDR3 runs 15 residues. Per the germline V gene, CDR1 is MNHEY and CDR2 is SVGEGT. V lost 3 bases and J lost 2, with 14 bases in between. As DNA, the CDR3 is TGTGCCAGCAGTTATGAGGGGTCGCTCCCCTACGAGCAGTACTTC. It is translated as CASSYEGSLPYEQYF.

The count of this clonotype is one. The chain has TRBV19 and TRBJ1-6; TRBD1 aligns across 9 bases. Germline lookup yields CDR1 LNHDA and CDR2 SQIVND (reference sequence). The CDR3 has 15 amino acids. V lost 3 bases, J lost 4 bases, and 1 base stayed unmatched. Written as DNA, the CDR3 is TGTGCCAGTAGTATGACAGGGGGGTATAATTCACCCCTCCACTTT. Protein product: CASSMTGGYNSPLHF. Variable domain in full (rest from reference TRBV19 and TRBJ1-6): DGGITQSPKYLFRKEGQNVTLSCEQNLNHDAMYWYRQDPGQGLRLIYYSQIVNDFQKGDIAEGYSVSREKKESFPLTVTSAQKNPTAFYLCASSMTGGYNSPLHFGNGTRLTVT.

This clonotype was counted at least ten times. The genes are TRBV20-1 and TRBJ2-1; maybe TRBD2 (6 bases). The CDR3 spans 15 residues. Trimming removed 3 bases from V and 5 bases from J, with 17 bases in between. Germline values: CDR1 DFQATT, CDR2 SNEGSKA (reference sequence). CDR3 loop: CSASPISAGNNEQFF. DNA of the CDR3: TGCAGTGCTAGTCCTATCTCAGCGGGTAACAATGAGCAGTTCTTC.

This clonotype showed up many times. The chain combines TRBV18 with TRBJ2-5; 7 bases match TRBD1. V lost 3 bases to trimming and J lost 4 bases; unmatched junction nucleotides: 8. There are 15 residues in the CDR3. CDR1 is KGHSH, CDR2 LQKENI, per germline. The CDR3 nucleotides are TGTGCCAGCTCACCGCCGGGACAGTATGGAGAGACCCAGTACTTC. It specifies CASSPPGQYGETQYF.

This clonotype was seen at least ten times. The chain carries TRBV6-1 and TRBJ2-5; D tentatively fits TRBD1 or TRBD2 (6 bases each). Germline V gene data show CDR1 as MNHNS and CDR2 as SASEGT. This CDR3 is built from 13 residues. Between the trimmed V and J ends, which lost 8 bases and 5 bases, there was a span of 15 bases. The CDR3 nucleotides read TGTGCCAGCGGGGACGGGGGCCAGGAGACCCAGTACTTC. It specifies CASGDGGQETQYF.

The gene calls are TRBV5-1 and TRBJ2-7; D perhaps matches TRBD1 (5 bases). Trimming cost V 1 base and J 7 bases, with 18 bases left between them. The length of the CDR3 is 15 residues. Looked up from germline, CDR1 is SGHRS and CDR2 is YFSETQ. The chain's CDR3 is CASSLLDPTQGEQYF. The CDR3 DNA follows: TGCGCCAGCAGCTTGCTAGACCCTACGCAGGGAGAGCAGTACTTC.

In this sample, this clonotype turned up many times. The rearrangement joins TRBV12-3 or TRBV12-4 to TRBJ1-1, with a weak D call TRBD1 (6 bases). The CDR3 extends over 14 amino acids. Trimming left V 5 bases short and J 1 base short, with 11 bases between. CDR3 nucleotide sequence: TGTGCCAGCAGTATCCGGGACACGAACACTGAAGCTTTCTTT. Encoded protein: CASSIRDTNTEAFF.

This clonotype was counted ten times or more. This chain connects TRBV5-6 to TRBJ1-4; D uncertain. Germline CDR1 SGHDT, CDR2 YYEEEE. CDR3 length equals 14 residues. Trimming pared 3 bases from V and 8 bases from J, leaving 14 bases between. DNA for the CDR3: TGTGCCAGCAGCTCCCCCGAGGCGCAAGAAAAACTGTTTTTT. Translated, it gives CASSSPEAQEKLFF.

This clonotype has ten or more counts. The V and J genes are TRBV7-2 and TRBJ1-2; the match to TRBD1 covers 9 bases. CDR3 size: 15 residues. Germline loops: CDR1 SGHTA, CDR2 FQGNSA. V shed 5 bases and J 2 bases; nucleotides not matched to a gene: 6. CDR3 nucleotide sequence: TGTGCCAGCAGCGGGAACAGGGGGCGCAACTATGGCTACACCTTC. This codes for CASSGNRGRNYGYTF.

This clonotype turned up a few times. V is TRBV5-1 and J is TRBJ2-5, with 8 bases fitting TRBD2. The V gene's germline CDR1 is SGHRS and CDR2 YFSETQ. This CDR3 region has 16 residues. The ends lost 0 bases at V and 2 bases at J; junction bases unmatched: 6. The chain's CDR3 is CASSLEASGGQETQYF. The CDR3 region has the DNA TGCGCCAGCAGCTTGGAGGCCAGCGGGGGTCAAGAGACCCAGTACTTC.

This clonotype was seen many times. The chain combines TRBV7-8 with TRBJ2-3, with D perhaps TRBD2 (5 bases). The V gene's germline CDR1 is SGHVS and CDR2 FQNEAQ. The length of the CDR3 is 15 residues. V was cut by 1 base and J by 3 bases, with 11 bases left in between. This CDR3 is CASSLVGSDTDTQYF. For the CDR3, the DNA is TGTGCCAGCAGCTTAGTTGGTAGCGATACAGATACGCAGTATTTT.

This clonotype occurred many times. The CDR3 reads CASRGLAQETQYF. In DNA form, the CDR3 reads TGTGCCAGCAGGGGACTAGCCCAAGAGACCCAGTACTTC. This sequence joins TRBV27 and TRBJ2-5, with 9 bases that match TRBD2. The CDR3 runs 13 residues. V was pared by 6 bases and J by 1 base, with 0 bases of the junction left unmatched. The germline V gene has CDR1 MNHEY and CDR2 SMNVEV (reference sequence).

Concerning this clonotype itself: The germline gene is not matched at one end of the junction; a read error may be the cause. The chain employs TRBV2 and TRBJ1-1; tentatively, D is TRBD1 (5 bases). CDR3 length equals 14 residues. Germline values: CDR1 SNHLY, CDR2 FYNNEI. CDR3 amino acids: CASDRSGHGTEAFF. The CDR3, as DNA: TGTGCCAGCGACCGGTCGGGGCATGGGACTGAAGCCTTCTTT.

This clonotype has at least ten counts. The chain is built from TRBV28 and TRBJ1-2; D unresolved. The CDR3 consists of 14 residues. The germline gives CDR1 MDHEN, CDR2 SYDVKM. V was pared by 2 bases and J by 5 bases, with 12 bases between. CDR3 nucleotide sequence: TGTGCCAGCAGTTTAAGTAAGGAGTTGTATGGCTACACCTTC. It specifies CASSLSKELYGYTF.

This clonotype was recorded at least ten times. The CDR3 DNA follows: TGTGCCAGCTCACCACAAAACCTTTCTAGCACAGATACGCAGTATTTT. It codes for CASSPQNLSSTDTQYF. This chain joins TRBV18 and TRBJ2-3; D gene unclear. Trimming pared 1 base from V and 0 bases from J, leaving 11 bases between. The CDR3 length is 16 residues. The V gene's germline CDR1 is KGHSH and CDR2 LQKENI.